A selection of T cell receptor beta chains follows, all from one sample in a study of T cell clones after liver transplantation. This table comes from immunoSEQ multiplex PCR, and its TCRdb copy is limited to in-frame clones, with some not included. The sample consists of about 60,000 clones, 71% of them appearing once. Sequenced material: CD4+ T cells from blood, taken before liver transplant. Receptor source: a human donor who received a liver transplant. Both conserved end residues are part of each CDR3. A D gene is named only where the DNA matches it firmly. Clone size is shown for a subset of rows, as once, few, many or a class of expanded clone.

>once|TRBV5-1|TRBD1|TRBJ1-6
CASGTGELDSPLHF
TGCGCCAGCGGGACAGGGGAACTGGATTCACCCCTCCACTTT
>-|TRBV6-5|-|TRBJ2-3
CASSLTLQASDTQYF
TGTGCCAGCAGTTTAACCCTACAGGCCTCAGATACGCAGTATTTT
>-|TRBV11-2|-|TRBJ2-3
CASQTSENTQYF
TGTGCCAGCCAAACGTCGGAGAATACGCAGTATTTT
>-|TRBV7-2|-|TRBJ2-2
CASSLSLAGSTGELFF
TGTGCCAGCAGCTTATCCCTGGCAGGGTCCACCGGGGAGCTGTTTTTT
>-|TRBV10-3|-|TRBJ1-1
CATGRVLNTEAFF
TGTGCCACGGGAAGGGTCTTGAACACTGAAGCTTTCTTT
>-|TRBV7-2|-|TRBJ1-4
CASSFGGPEKLFF
TGTGCCAGCAGCTTCGGGGGGCCGGAAAAACTGTTTTTT
>many|TRBV7-2|TRBD1|TRBJ1-6
CASSINGQGAGSPLHF
TGTGCCAGCAGCATCAACGGACAGGGGGCGGGTTCACCCCTCCACTTT
>-|TRBV4-2|TRBD2|TRBJ2-1
CASSPTAGGRKQFF
TGTGCCAGCAGCCCCACAGCGGGGGGGCGGAAGCAGTTCTTC
>-|TRBV6-1|TRBD1|TRBJ2-7
CASSSPGTGWSEQYF
TGTGCCAGCAGTTCACCTGGGACAGGGTGGAGCGAGCAGTACTTC
>few|TRBV6-5|TRBD1|TRBJ1-5
CASSATGFGNQPQHF
TGTGCCAGCAGTGCGACAGGGTTCGGCAATCAGCCCCAGCATTTT
>-|TRBV18|-|TRBJ1-2
CASSPLQDNYGYTF
TGTGCCAGCTCACCTCTACAGGATAACTATGGCTACACCTTC
>-|TRBV10-2|TRBD1|TRBJ1-2
CASSESGRGPNYGYTF
TGCGCCAGCAGTGAGTCGGGCAGGGGGCCAAACTATGGCTACACCTTC
>-|TRBV4-1|TRBD1|TRBJ1-2
CASSQPLDRGHGYTF
TGCGCCAGCAGCCAACCCCTCGACAGGGGGCATGGCTACACCTTC
>-|TRBV9|-|TRBJ1-1
CASSPYRQGNTEAFF
TGTGCCAGCAGCCCCTATAGGCAGGGAAACACTGAAGCTTTCTTT
>-|TRBV14|-|TRBJ2-1
CASSQETAAYNEQFF
TGTGCCAGCAGCCAAGAAACAGCAGCCTACAATGAGCAGTTCTTC
>-|TRBV7-9|-|TRBJ1-5
CASSRVMGGTGQPQHF
TGTGCCAGCAGCCGCGTCATGGGGGGGACGGGTCAGCCCCAGCATTTT
>-|TRBV5-6|TRBD1|TRBJ1-5
CASTGRQGENQPQHF
TGTGCCAGCACCGGTAGACAGGGGGAAAATCAGCCCCAGCATTTT
>-|TRBV5-4|TRBD1|TRBJ2-2
CASSLDGTANTGELFF
TGTGCCAGCAGCTTGGATGGGACAGCCAACACCGGGGAGCTGTTTTTT
>-|TRBV28|TRBD1|TRBJ2-7
CASSPGQTVYEQYF
TGTGCCAGCAGCCCGGGACAGACCGTCTACGAGCAGTACTTC